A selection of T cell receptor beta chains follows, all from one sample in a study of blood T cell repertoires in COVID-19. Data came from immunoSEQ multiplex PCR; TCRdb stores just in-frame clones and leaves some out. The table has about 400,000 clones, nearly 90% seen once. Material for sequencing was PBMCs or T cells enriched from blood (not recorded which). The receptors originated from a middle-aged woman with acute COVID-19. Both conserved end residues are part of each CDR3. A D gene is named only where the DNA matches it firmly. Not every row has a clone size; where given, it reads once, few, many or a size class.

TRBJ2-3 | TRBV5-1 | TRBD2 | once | CASSFSGGSTDTQYF | TGCGCCAGCAGCTTTAGCGGGGGGAGCACAGATACGCAGTATTTT
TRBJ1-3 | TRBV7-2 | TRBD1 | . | CASRRGQNSGNTIYF | TGTGCCAGCAGGAGGGGACAGAACTCTGGAAACACCATATATTTT
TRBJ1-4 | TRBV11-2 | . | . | CASSLSRVEKKLFF | TGTGCCAGCAGCTTATCCAGGGTCGAGAAAAAACTGTTTTTT
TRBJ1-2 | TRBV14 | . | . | CASSASGRSYGYTF | TGTGCCAGCAGCGCCAGCGGACGTTCCTATGGCTACACCTTC
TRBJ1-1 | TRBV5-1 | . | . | CASSLTETLNTEAFF | TGCGCCAGCAGCTTGACCGAGACACTGAACACTGAAGCTTTCTTT
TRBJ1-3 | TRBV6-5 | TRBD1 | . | CASSQQGTGNTIYF | TGTGCCAGCAGCCAACAGGGGACTGGAAACACCATATATTTT
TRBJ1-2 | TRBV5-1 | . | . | CASSFRGEGDTF | TGCGCCAGCAGCTTCCGGGGTGAGGGCGACACCTTC
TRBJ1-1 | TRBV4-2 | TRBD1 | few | CASSQGTGGGTEAFF | TGTGCCAGCAGCCAAGGGACAGGGGGAGGCACTGAAGCTTTCTTT
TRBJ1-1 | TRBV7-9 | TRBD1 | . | CASSPRTGDTEAFF | TGTGCCAGCAGCCCGAGGACAGGGGATACTGAAGCTTTCTTT
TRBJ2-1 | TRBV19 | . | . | CASSIDLLSTDLGYEQFF | TGTGCCAGTAGTATAGATCTCTTGTCGACGGATCTGGGCTATGAGCAGTTCTTC
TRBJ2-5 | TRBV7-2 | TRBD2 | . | CASSPPGLGPETQYF | TGTGCCAGCAGCCCACCGGGACTAGGACCAGAGACCCAGTACTTC
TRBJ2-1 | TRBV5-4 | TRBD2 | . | CASSSGGGPEYNEQFF | TGTGCCAGCAGCTCGGGCGGGGGGCCAGAATACAATGAGCAGTTCTTC
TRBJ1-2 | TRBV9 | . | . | CASSAPGGYTF | TGTGCCAGCAGCGCCCCGGGGGGCTACACCTTC
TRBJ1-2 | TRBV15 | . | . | CATSEDINPNGGYTF | TGTGCCACCAGCGAGGACATCAACCCCAATGGGGGCTACACCTTC
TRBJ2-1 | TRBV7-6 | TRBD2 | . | CASSSLAGGNNEQFF | TGTGCCAGCAGCTCACTAGCGGGGGGCAACAATGAGCAGTTCTTC
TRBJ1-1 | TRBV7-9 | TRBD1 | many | CASSPHDRGNTEAFF | TGTGCCAGCAGCCCCCACGACAGGGGGAACACTGAAGCTTTCTTT
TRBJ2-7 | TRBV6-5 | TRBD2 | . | CASRRGGDRYEQYF | TGTGCCAGTCGCCGGGGAGGGGATCGCTACGAGCAGTACTTC
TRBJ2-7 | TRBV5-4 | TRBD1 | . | CAWWTGLYGEQYF | TGTGCCTGGTGGACAGGGTTGTACGGGGAGCAGTACTTC
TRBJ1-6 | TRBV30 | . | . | CAWTSSYNSPLHF | TGTGCCTGGACCAGCTCCTATAATTCACCCCTCCACTTT
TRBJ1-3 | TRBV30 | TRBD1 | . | CAWRGFGTGGGNTIYF | TGTGCCTGGAGAGGCTTTGGGACAGGGGGAGGAAACACCATATATTTT
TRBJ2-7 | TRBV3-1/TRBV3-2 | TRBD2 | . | CASSFGLVETYEQYF | TGTGCCAGCAGCTTCGGACTAGTAGAGACCTACGAGCAGTACTTC
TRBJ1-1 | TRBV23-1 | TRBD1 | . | CASSPLSKTGIMNTEAFF | TGCGCCAGCAGTCCTCTTAGTAAGACAGGGATTATGAACACTGAAGCTTTCTTT
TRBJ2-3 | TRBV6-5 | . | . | CASSSFDMFWPDTQYF | TGTGCCAGCAGTTCCTTTGACATGTTTTGGCCGGATACGCAGTATTTT
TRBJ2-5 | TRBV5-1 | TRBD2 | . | CASSLTLGGETQYF | TGCGCCAGCAGCTTGACCTTGGGGGGGGAGACCCAGTACTTC
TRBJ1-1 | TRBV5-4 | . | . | CASSSSSVHTEAFF | TGTGCCAGCAGCTCCTCCTCAGTCCACACTGAAGCTTTCTTT
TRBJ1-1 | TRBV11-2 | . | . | CASSFRVNTEAFF | TGTGCCAGCAGCTTCAGGGTTAACACTGAAGCTTTCTTT
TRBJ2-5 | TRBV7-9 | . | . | CASSRSGTPGGETQYF | TGTGCCAGCAGCCGATCCGGGACACCCGGAGGAGAGACCCAGTACTTC